The sequence of this TCR beta chain was determined in a study of blood T cells in healthy people across ages. General study points: Estimated diversity, derived from one million T cells, was regarded as an underestimate. Changes in expanded clonotypes were possibly confounded, as the CMV status of donors was unknown.

It was with a sample-barcoded 5' primer and a J-beta primer mix that a second PCR of roughly 7 to 12 cycles was run. From the 5' RACE reads, TCRdb called clonotypes with MiXCR, one entry per CDR3 protein. Among more than 500,000 distinct CDR3 sequences listed, approximately 25% were seen once. Healthy Caucasian individuals from Russia aged about 6 to 90 served as donors. No fewer than 5.5 micrograms of total RNA were isolated from every sample. Trimming cost V 0 bases and J 4 bases, with 10 bases left between them. CDR1 and CDR2 from the germline V gene are ENHRY and SYGVKD. The CDR3 totals 15 residues. Notes on this clonotype: The target antigen is unknown.

What was sequenced was blood. This rearrangement joins TRBV10-3 to TRBJ1-5; no firm D call. This sequence was found in a woman in her sixties or seventies in good health. As DNA, the CDR3 is TGTGCCATCAGTGAGTCGACTGCCTTTAATCAGCCCCAGCATTTT. It translates to CAISESTAFNQPQHF.